This entry is about one TCR beta chain. The data originate from a study of blood T cell repertoires in COVID-19. Using immunoSEQ multiplex PCR, the repertoire was profiled, and TCRdb retains in-frame clones only, with some absent. The sample shows roughly 25,000 clones, 92% of them seen only once. The J segment lost 5 bases and the V segment lost 5 bases, leaving 3 bases of the junction unmatched. Germline CDR1 reads SEHNR; CDR2 reads FQNEAQ (reference sequence). This CDR3 comprises 13 residues. The sample consisted of peripheral blood. The TCR was taken from a human donor in a cohort sampled during active COVID-19. The chain links TRBV7-9 to TRBJ1-1; 9 bases are a match to TRBD1. The chain's CDR3 is CASSPGQGTEAFF. DNA of the CDR3: TGTGCCAGCAGCCCGGGACAGGGAACTGAAGCTTTCTTT.